These T cell receptor beta chains were read from a single sample in a study of CD8 T cells in Susac syndrome. TCRdb itself ran the immunoSEQ multiplex PCR reads through MiXCR, one entry per CDR3 protein. The table shows 95,000 to 150,000 distinct CDR3 sequences, with 90% to 95% occurring only once. The sequencing input was CD8+ T cells from PBMCs. The receptors originated from a human donor with Susac syndrome. The CDR3 runs from the conserved cysteine through the conserved F or W. The order of the fields is V gene, CDR3 protein.

>TRBV4-1
CASSQVFTASGASSYNEQFF
>TRBV9
CASSVVDGGVYNEQFF
>TRBV27
CASSLGTALWEQYF
>TRBV19
CASSRGTDTQYF
>TRBV6-2/TRBV6-3
CASSRRGSYNEQFF
>TRBV2
CAASLGEGGTEAFF
>TRBV14
CASSQETGASDEQYF
>TRBV20-1
CSAHIGGDRDTQYF
>TRBV7-8
CASSSGTGGSRETQYF
>TRBV20-1
CSARVGGMVDTDTQYF
>TRBV13
CASSLAEGGPGDTQYF
>TRBV5-1
CASSAQKNEQFF
>TRBV29-1
CSVAGDMIHEQYF
>TRBV9
CASSVWGEGAEAFF
>TRBV9
CASSVSGFNNEQFF
>TRBV14
CASSQVTGTGVQETQYF
>TRBV7-9
CASSSTSGGAEQFF
>TRBV30
CAWSLGVSSYNEQFF
>TRBV20-1
CSARSLIGSDTQYF
>TRBV19
CASSFQQGTYYEQYF
>TRBV20-1
CSARRLVTGELFF
>TRBV29-1
CSGDTQYF
>TRBV9
CASSVASVGTEAFF
>TRBV4-1
CASSRTDPYEQYF
>TRBV27
CASSILQGRTDTQYF
>TRBV12-3/TRBV12-4
CASSFGRTTRETQYF
>TRBV20-1
CSARDRGDNTDTQYF
>TRBV6-5
CASSYSSSSSSYEQYF
>TRBV4-3
CASSQEPSGGSVTGELFF
>TRBV4-1
CASSPLPGGATDTQYF
>TRBV5-6
CASSRPTSGDLEQFF
>TRBV12-5
CASGFPAGANVLTF
>TRBV27
CASRTGTGNPEAFF
>TRBV20-1
CSAAGTGDQETQYF
>TRBV3-1
CASSTASDRVQETQYF
>TRBV4-3
CASSQTRGPSSTDTQYF
>TRBV29-1
CSVVDSSGANVLTF
>TRBV5-6
CASSLDRNYGYTF
>TRBV11-2
CASSSGRHVYEQYF
>TRBV24-1
CATSETTGELFF
>TRBV5-8
CASSSGLAGSPSTDTQYF
>TRBV11-2
CASSLAGAQDSYTF
>TRBV12-3/TRBV12-4
CASSHSPGQGNGYTF
>TRBV20-1
CSASTSDGEQFF
>TRBV29-1
CSATGGRWDTGELFF
>TRBV9
CASSGDSTGDGYTF
>TRBV3-1
CASAAGASYEQYF
>TRBV13
CASSPEVANEQFF
>TRBV4-1
CASSQGEGKQFF
>TRBV20-1
CSARLGGRYEQYF
>TRBV3-1
CASSQDGVGNTIYF
>TRBV20-1
CSARDEDREAFF
>TRBV30
CAWRETGANSPLHF
>TRBV19
CASSTGPVRTGELFF
>TRBV29-1
CSVEDSLESSTDTQYF
>TRBV11-2
CASSPPADEQFF
>TRBV3-1
CASGTDPRQPQHF
>TRBV4-1
CASSQEKGFYEQYF
>TRBV4-2
CASSQEIGGTTLHF